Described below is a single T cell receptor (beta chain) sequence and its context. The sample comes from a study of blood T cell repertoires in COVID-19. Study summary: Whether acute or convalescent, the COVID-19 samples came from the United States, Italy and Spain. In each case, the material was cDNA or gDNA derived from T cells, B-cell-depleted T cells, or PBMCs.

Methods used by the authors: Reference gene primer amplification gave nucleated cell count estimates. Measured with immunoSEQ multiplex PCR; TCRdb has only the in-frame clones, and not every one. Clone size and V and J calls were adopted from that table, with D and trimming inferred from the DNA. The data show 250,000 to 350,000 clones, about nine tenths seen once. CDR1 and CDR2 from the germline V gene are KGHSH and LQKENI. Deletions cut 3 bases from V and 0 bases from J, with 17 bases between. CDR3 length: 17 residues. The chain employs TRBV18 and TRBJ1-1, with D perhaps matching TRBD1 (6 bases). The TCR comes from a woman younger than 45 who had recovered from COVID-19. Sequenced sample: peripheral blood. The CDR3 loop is CASSPFGQQAMNTEAFF. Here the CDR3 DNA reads TGTGCCAGCTCACCCTTCGGACAGCAAGCCATGAACACTGAAGCTTTCTTT.